What follows is one TCR beta chain and its context. The data derive from a study of T cell changes during pregnancy in multiple sclerosis. TCRdb's copy holds only in-frame clones and misses some; the assay was immunoSEQ multiplex PCR. This table has tens of thousands of clones, roughly 90% appearing once. This sequence was found in a female donor in good health, enrolled as a control in a pregnancy study. This material consisted of peripheral blood, taken in the second trimester of pregnancy.

CDR3 in DNA: TGTGCCAGCAGCCTCCAGGACAGGGACTTCTCCGAGCAGTACTTC. Translated, it gives CASSLQDRDFSEQYF. The rearrangement joins TRBV7-2 to TRBJ2-7; 8 positions agree with TRBD1. This CDR3 has 15 residues. Germline assignment: CDR1 SGHTA and CDR2 FQGNSA. J gave up 6 bases and V 5 bases, and 12 bases lay outside the gene matches.